This paragraph covers one T cell receptor (beta chain) sequence. Germline V gene lookup returns CDR1 MNHEY and CDR2 SVGAGI. The CDR3 has 15 amino acids. Trimming removed 6 bases from V and 0 bases from J, with 14 bases in between. The sample belongs to a study of radiation and T cells in renal cell carcinoma. Treatment reported: treatment-naive control, cytoreductive nephrectomy. Profiling relied on immunoSEQ multiplex PCR, and the TCRdb table lists in-frame clones only, not all of them. This sample has over 8,500 clones, with about 66% found just once. The material was tumor tissue, obtained from a patient whose treatment was nephrectomy without radiotherapy. The TCR comes from a man in his sixties with renal cell carcinoma. The chain recombines TRBV6-5 with TRBJ1-2; D perhaps matches TRBD1 (5 bases). The CDR3 DNA reads TGTGCCAGCAGAGCGACAGTGACCTCTAACTATGGCTACACCTTC. Translating it yields CASRATVTSNYGYTF.